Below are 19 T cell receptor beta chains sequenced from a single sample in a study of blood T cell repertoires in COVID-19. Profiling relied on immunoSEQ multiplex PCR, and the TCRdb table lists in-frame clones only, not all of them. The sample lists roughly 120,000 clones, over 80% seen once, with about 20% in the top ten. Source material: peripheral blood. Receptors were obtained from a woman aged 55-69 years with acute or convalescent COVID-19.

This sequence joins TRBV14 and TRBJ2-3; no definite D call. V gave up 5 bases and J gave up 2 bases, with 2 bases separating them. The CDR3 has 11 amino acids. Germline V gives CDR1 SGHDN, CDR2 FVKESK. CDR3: CASSYTDTQYF. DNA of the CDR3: TGTGCCAGCAGCTACACAGATACGCAGTATTTT.

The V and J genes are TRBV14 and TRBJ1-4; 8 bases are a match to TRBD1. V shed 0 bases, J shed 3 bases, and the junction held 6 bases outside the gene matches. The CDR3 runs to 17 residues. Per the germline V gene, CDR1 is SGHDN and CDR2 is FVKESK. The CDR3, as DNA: TGTGCCAGCAGCCAAGATACGGGGGGACAGGCTAATGAAAAACTGTTTTTT. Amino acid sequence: CASSQDTGGQANEKLFF.

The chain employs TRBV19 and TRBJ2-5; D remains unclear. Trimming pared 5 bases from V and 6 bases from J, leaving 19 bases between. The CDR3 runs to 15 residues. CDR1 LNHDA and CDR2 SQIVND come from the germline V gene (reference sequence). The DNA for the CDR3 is TGTGCCAGTAGTTCTCCCTATGAGGCGGCAAAGACCCAGTACTTC. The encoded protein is CASSSPYEAAKTQYF.

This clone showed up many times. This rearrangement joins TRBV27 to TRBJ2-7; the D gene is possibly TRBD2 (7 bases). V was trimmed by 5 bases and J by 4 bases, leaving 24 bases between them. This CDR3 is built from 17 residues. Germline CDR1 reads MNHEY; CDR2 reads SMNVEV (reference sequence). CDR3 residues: CASSLATGGLNLYEQYF. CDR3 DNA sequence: TGTGCCAGCAGTCTTGCCACGGGGGGCCTCAACCTATACGAGCAGTACTTC.

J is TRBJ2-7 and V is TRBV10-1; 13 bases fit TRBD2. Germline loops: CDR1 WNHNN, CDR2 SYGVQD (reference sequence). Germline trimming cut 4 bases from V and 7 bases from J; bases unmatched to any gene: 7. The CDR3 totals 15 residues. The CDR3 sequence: CASSVSGLAGEEQYF. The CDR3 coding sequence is TGCGCCAGCAGTGTATCCGGACTAGCGGGGGAGGAGCAGTACTTC.

For the CDR3, the DNA is TGTGCCAGCAGCCTTGGGGGCCCGCGGTTTGCGATCCTCCACTTT. Translating gives CASSLGGPRFAILHF. This rearrangement joins TRBV28 to TRBJ1-6, with D perhaps matching TRBD1 (6 bases). The V gene's germline CDR1 is MDHEN and CDR2 SYDVKM. CDR3 length equals 15 residues. Trimming removed 6 bases at V and 15 bases at J, with 24 bases between.

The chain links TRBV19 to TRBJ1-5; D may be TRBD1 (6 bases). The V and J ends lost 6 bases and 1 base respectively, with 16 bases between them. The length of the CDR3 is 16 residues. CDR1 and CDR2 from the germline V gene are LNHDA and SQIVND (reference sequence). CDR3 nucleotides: TGTGCCAGTAGGGCACAGGGCGAGGGGAGCAATCAGCCCCAGCATTTT. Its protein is CASRAQGEGSNQPQHF.

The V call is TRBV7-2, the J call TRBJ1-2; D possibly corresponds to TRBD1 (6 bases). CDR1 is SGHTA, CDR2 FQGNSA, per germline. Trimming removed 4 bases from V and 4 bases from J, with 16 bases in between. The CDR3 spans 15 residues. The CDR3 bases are TGTGCCAGCAGCTCCACGCCTGGGGGCTCCTATGGCTACACCTTC. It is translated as CASSSTPGGSYGYTF.

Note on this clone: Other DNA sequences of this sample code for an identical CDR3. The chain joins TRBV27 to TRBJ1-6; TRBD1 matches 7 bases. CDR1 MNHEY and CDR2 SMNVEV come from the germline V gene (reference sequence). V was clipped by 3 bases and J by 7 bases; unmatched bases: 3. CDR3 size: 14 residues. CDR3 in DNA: TGTGCCAGCAGTTTGGGACAGAAGAATTCACCCCTCCACTTT. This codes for CASSLGQKNSPLHF.

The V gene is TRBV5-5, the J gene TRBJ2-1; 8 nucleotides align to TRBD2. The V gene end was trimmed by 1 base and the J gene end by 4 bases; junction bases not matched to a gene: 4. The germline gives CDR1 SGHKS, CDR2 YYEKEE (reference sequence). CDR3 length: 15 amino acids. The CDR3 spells CASSLSTSGYNEQFF. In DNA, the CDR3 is TGTGCCAGCAGCTTGTCTACTAGCGGTTACAATGAGCAGTTCTTC.

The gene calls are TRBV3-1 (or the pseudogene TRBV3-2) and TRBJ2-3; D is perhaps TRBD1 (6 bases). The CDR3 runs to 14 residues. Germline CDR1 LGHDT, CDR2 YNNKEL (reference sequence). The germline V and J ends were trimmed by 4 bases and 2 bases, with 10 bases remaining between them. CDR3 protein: CASSRGGYTDTQYF. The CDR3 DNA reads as TGTGCCAGCAGCCGAGGGGGATACACAGATACGCAGTATTTT.

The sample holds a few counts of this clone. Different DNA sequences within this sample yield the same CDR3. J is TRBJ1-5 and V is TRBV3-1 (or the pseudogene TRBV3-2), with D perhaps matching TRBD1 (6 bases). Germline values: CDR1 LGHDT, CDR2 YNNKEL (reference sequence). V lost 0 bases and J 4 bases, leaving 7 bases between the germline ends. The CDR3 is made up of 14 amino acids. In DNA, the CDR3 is TGTGCCAGCAGCCAAGAAGGGGGTAATCAGCCCCAGCATTTT. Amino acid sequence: CASSQEGGNQPQHF.

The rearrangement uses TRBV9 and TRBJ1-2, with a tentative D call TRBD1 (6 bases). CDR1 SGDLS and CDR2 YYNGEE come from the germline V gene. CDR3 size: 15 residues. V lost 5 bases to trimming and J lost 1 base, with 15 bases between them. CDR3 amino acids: CASSRGTSSNYGYTF. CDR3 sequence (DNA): TGTGCCAGCAGTAGGGGGACAAGTAGTAACTATGGCTACACCTTC.

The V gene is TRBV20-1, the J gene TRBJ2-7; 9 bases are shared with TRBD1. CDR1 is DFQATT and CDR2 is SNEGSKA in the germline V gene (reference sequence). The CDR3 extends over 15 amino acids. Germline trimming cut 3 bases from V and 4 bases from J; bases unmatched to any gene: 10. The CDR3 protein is CSASNPGQGHYEQYF. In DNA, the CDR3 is TGCAGTGCTAGTAATCCGGGACAGGGACATTACGAGCAGTACTTC.

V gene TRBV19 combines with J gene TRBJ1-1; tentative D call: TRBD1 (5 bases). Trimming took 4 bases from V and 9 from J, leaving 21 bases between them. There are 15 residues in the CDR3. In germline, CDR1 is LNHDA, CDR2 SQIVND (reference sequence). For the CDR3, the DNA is TGTGCCAGTAGTACGTTGTCAGGGCTGACGTTGAAAGCTTTCTTT. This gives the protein CASSTLSGLTLKAFF.

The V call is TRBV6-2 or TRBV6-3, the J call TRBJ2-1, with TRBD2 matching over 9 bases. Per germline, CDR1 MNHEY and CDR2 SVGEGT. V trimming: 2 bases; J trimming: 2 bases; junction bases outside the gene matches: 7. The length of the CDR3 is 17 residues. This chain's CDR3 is CASSYTSGRPTYNEQFF. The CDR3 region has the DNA TGTGCCAGCAGTTACACCAGCGGGAGGCCAACCTACAATGAGCAGTTCTTC.

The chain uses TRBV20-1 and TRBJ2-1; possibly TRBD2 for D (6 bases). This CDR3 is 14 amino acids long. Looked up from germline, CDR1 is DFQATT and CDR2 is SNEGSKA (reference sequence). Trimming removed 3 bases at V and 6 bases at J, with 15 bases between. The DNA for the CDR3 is TGCAGTGCTAGTTCGCCCGGGAGAACCAATGAGCAGTTCTTC. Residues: CSASSPGRTNEQFF.

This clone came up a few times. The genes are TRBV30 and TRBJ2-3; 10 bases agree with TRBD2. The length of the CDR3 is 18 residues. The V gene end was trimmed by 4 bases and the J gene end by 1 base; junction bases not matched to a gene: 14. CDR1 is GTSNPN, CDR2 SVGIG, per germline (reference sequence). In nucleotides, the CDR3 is TGTGCCTGGATTCCGAGTAGCGGGGGGAATTCGGGCACAGATACGCAGTATTTT. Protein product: CAWIPSSGGNSGTDTQYF.

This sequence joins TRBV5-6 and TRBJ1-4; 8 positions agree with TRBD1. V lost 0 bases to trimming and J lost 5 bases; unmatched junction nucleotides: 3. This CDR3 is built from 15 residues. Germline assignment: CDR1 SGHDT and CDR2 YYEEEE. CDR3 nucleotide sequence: TGTGCCAGCAGCTTGGCGACAGGGGCAAATGAAAAACTGTTTTTT. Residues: CASSLATGANEKLFF.